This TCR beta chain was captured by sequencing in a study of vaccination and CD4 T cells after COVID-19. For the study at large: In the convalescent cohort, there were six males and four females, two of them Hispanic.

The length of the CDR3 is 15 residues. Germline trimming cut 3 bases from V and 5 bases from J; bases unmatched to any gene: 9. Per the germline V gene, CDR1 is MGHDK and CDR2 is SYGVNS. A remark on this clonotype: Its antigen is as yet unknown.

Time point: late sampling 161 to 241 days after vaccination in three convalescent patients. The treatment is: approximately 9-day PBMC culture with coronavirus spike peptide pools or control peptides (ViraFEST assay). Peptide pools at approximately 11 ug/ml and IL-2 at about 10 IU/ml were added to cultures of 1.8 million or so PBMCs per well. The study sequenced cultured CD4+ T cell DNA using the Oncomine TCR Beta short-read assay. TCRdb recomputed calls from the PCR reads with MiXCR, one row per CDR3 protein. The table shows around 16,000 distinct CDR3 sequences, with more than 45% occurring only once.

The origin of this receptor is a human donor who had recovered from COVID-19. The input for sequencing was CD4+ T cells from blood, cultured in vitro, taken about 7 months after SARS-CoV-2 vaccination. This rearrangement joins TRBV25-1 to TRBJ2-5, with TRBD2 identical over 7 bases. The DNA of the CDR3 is TGTGCCAGCAGTGATATGAGGAGGGGAGGGGAGACCCAGTACTTC. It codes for CASSDMRRGGETQYF.